Shown below are 28 T cell receptor beta chains from a single sample sequenced in a study of control samples from healthy donors and cancer patients. Repertoires were generated with immunoSEQ multiplex PCR, while TCRdb's copy carries only in-frame clones and drops some. Altogether roughly 80,000 clones are present, nearly 90% being singletons, with the ten largest covering around 5.7%. Material: blood. The receptors were gathered from a woman between 50 and 59 years old in good health.

Only one count was recorded for this clone. The chain employs TRBV6-5 and TRBJ2-7; no definite D call. The CDR3 is 14 amino acids. Germline V gene sequence: CDR1 MNHEY, CDR2 SVGAGI. Trimming stripped 2 bases from V and 2 bases from J, with 10 bases between. Here the CDR3 DNA reads TGTGCCAGCAGTTACGCCTTGGCCCCCTACGAGCAGTACTTC. This encodes CASSYALAPYEQYF.

This clone was seen only a few times. The J gene is TRBJ1-5, the V gene TRBV9; 9 bases fit TRBD1. Germline V gives CDR1 SGDLS, CDR2 YYNGEE. The CDR3 length is 14 residues. V was clipped by 4 bases and J by 5 bases; unmatched bases: 4. DNA of the CDR3: TGTGCCAGCAGCAAGGGACAGGGTCATCAGCCCCAGCATTTT. Amino acid sequence: CASSKGQGHQPQHF. Variable domain in full (rest from reference TRBV9 and TRBJ1-5): DSGVTQTPKHLITATGQRVTLRCSPRSGDLSVYWYQQSLDQGLQFLIQYYNGEERAKGNILERFSAQQFPDLHSELNLSSLELGDSALYFCASSKGQGHQPQHFGDGTRLSIL.

The chain is built from TRBV19 and TRBJ2-7, with TRBD1 matching 7 bases. Germline values: CDR1 LNHDA, CDR2 SQIVND (reference sequence). The CDR3 runs 14 residues. V lost 5 bases and J lost 7; bases outside the gene matches: 11. The chain's CDR3 is CASSLTGTDSEQYF. The DNA for the CDR3 is TGTGCCAGTAGTTTAACCGGGACAGATAGTGAGCAGTACTTC.

The V and J genes are TRBV2 and TRBJ1-5, with D perhaps TRBD1 (5 bases). Per the germline V gene, CDR1 is SNHLY and CDR2 is FYNNEI. V was trimmed by 5 bases and J by 6 bases, leaving 8 bases between them. The CDR3 is made up of 12 amino acids. The CDR3 loop reads CASSPRGQPQHF. In nucleotides, the CDR3 is TGTGCCAGCAGTCCTAGGGGTCAGCCCCAGCATTTT. The full variable domain, rest sourced from reference TRBV2 and TRBJ1-5, is EPEVTQTPSHQVTQMGQEVILRCVPISNHLYFYWYRQILGQKVEFLVSFYNNEISEKSEIFDDQFSVERPDGSNFTLKIRSTKLEDSAMYFCASSPRGQPQHFGDGTRLSIL.

The chain couples TRBV7-8 to TRBJ2-7, with 7 bases fitting TRBD1. There are 13 residues in the CDR3. Germline-derived CDR1 and CDR2 are SGHVS and FQNEAQ. With V trimmed by 8 bases and J by 1 base, 5 bases remained unmatched. CDR3 sequence: CASQGTESYEQYF. Written as DNA, the CDR3 is TGTGCCAGCCAAGGGACAGAATCCTACGAGCAGTACTTC.

This sequence joins TRBV4-1 and TRBJ2-5; the match to TRBD2 covers 13 bases. The CDR3 contains 18 residues. Trimming took 0 bases from V and 3 from J; bases not matched to a gene: 7. In germline, CDR1 is MGHRA, CDR2 YSYEKL. The CDR3 loop reads CASSQDWRTSGGEETQYF. In DNA, the CDR3 is TGCGCCAGCAGCCAAGATTGGCGGACTAGCGGGGGTGAAGAGACCCAGTACTTC.

The rearrangement uses TRBV2 and TRBJ1-1, with D possibly being TRBD1 (6 bases). This CDR3 spans 16 amino acids. V lost 5 bases and J 0 bases, leaving 16 bases between the germline ends. Per the germline V gene, CDR1 is SNHLY and CDR2 is FYNNEI. In DNA form, the CDR3 reads TGTGCCAGCAGTCCCCGAGGGGGGCTTTTGAACACTGAAGCTTTCTTT. Amino acids: CASSPRGGLLNTEAFF.

Regarding this clone: A junction end diverges from the germline sequence, so it may reflect a read error. V usage is TRBV4-1 and J usage is TRBJ1-1, with D unclear. The CDR3 has 15 residues. The germline CDR1 and CDR2 sequences are MGHRA and YSYEKL. The CDR3: CASSQARSPTLSGVF. The CDR3 nucleotides read TGCGCCAGCAGCCAAGCGCGTAGCCCTACACTGAGCGGGGTCTTT.

The chain recombines TRBV2 with TRBJ2-1, with 10 bases aligning to TRBD2. The junction had 9 bases not matched to a gene; V was cut back by 8 bases and J by 8 bases. There are 14 residues in the CDR3. Germline CDR1 SNHLY, CDR2 FYNNEI. The DNA of the CDR3 is TGTGCCAGCTCGTCACTAGCGGGATATGATGAGCAGTTCTTC. This sequence encodes CASSSLAGYDEQFF. Filled out from reference TRBV2 and TRBJ2-1, the complete variable domain reads EPEVTQTPSHQVTQMGQEVILRCVPISNHLYFYWYRQILGQKVEFLVSFYNNEISEKSEIFDDQFSVERPDGSNFTLKIRSTKLEDSAMYFCASSSLAGYDEQFFGPGTRLTVL.

J is TRBJ2-1 and V is TRBV6-2 or TRBV6-3; maybe TRBD2 (7 bases). Germline V gene sequence: CDR1 MNHEY, CDR2 SVGEGT. The CDR3 covers 14 residues. V was shortened by 5 bases and J by 8 bases, with 16 bases between the two germline ends. As DNA, the CDR3 is TGTGCCAGCAGTCCCCGCGCGGGGGCATATGAGCAGTTCTTC. It is translated as CASSPRAGAYEQFF.

The gene calls are TRBV6-1 and TRBJ1-2, with D tentatively TRBD1 (5 bases). Deletions cut 3 bases from V and 6 bases from J, with 14 bases between. This CDR3 is built from 14 residues. Germline CDR1 and CDR2: MNHNS and SASEGT. This CDR3 reads CASSEILTVDGYTF. In DNA, the CDR3 is TGTGCCAGCAGTGAGATTTTGACAGTAGATGGCTACACCTTC.

The V call is TRBV11-2, the J call TRBJ1-2, with TRBD1 matching over 7 bases. This CDR3 is built from 13 residues. Unmatched junction bases numbered 5, after V lost 7 bases and J lost 3 bases. From germline, CDR1 is SGHAT and CDR2 FQNNGV. The CDR3 is CASTRTGYYGYTF. CDR3 coding DNA: TGTGCCAGCACGAGGACAGGCTACTATGGCTACACCTTC.

V is TRBV18 and J is TRBJ1-1; 7 nucleotides agree with TRBD1. The CDR3 sequence is 15 residues long. CDR1 and CDR2 (germline): KGHSH, LQKENI. Unmatched junction bases numbered 9, after V lost 3 bases and J lost 5 bases. CDR3 in amino acids: CASSPTGIGNTEAFF. The CDR3 bases are TGTGCCAGCTCACCGACAGGGATAGGTAATACTGAAGCTTTCTTT.

The CDR3 bases are TGCGCCAGCAGCTTGGTTCAGGGTGATAGCACCATATATTTT. This translates into CASSLVQGDSTIYF. V is TRBV5-1 and J is TRBJ1-3; weak D call: TRBD1 (5 bases). The germline gives CDR1 SGHRS, CDR2 YFSETQ. Trimming removed 0 bases at V and 9 bases at J, with 13 bases between. This CDR3 has 14 residues.

The genes are TRBV9 and TRBJ2-3; 9 nucleotides match TRBD1. This CDR3 contains 14 residues. Germline assignment: CDR1 SGDLS and CDR2 YYNGEE. V was pared by 3 bases and J by 7 bases, with 6 bases of the junction left unmatched. The CDR3 nucleotides read TGTGCCAGCAGCGCCGGGACAGGGTCTTATACGCAGTATTTT. Amino acids: CASSAGTGSYTQYF.

This clone showed up just once. The genes are TRBV9 and TRBJ2-6; weak D call: TRBD1 (6 bases). Trimming removed 2 bases from V and 4 bases from J, with 10 bases in between. Germline assignment: CDR1 SGDLS and CDR2 YYNGEE. The CDR3 contains 15 residues. CDR3 amino acids: CASSVSGAGANVLTF. The CDR3 region has the DNA TGTGCCAGCAGCGTTTCAGGGGCCGGGGCCAACGTCCTGACTTTC.

In nucleotides, the CDR3 is TGCGCCAGCAGTCAACGGACGCCTGCCAGCTCCTATAATTCACCCCTCCACTTT. Its translation is CASSQRTPASSYNSPLHF. The chain carries TRBV23-1 and TRBJ1-6; D remains ambiguous. TRBV23-1 is an ORF, with its function uncertain. Between the trimmed V and J ends, which lost 2 bases and 0 bases, there was a span of 14 bases. The CDR3 is 18 amino acids.

The genes are TRBV11-2 and TRBJ1-1; the match to TRBD1 covers 7 bases. The ends lost 5 bases at V and 5 bases at J; junction bases unmatched: 11. The CDR3 has 15 amino acids. The germline V gene has CDR1 SGHAT and CDR2 FQNNGV. The CDR3 DNA sequence: TGTGCCAGCAGCCGCTTGACAGGGAGGGAAACTGAAGCTTTCTTT. Amino acid sequence: CASSRLTGRETEAFF.

CDR3 nucleotides: TGCGCCAGCAGCCAAGATTATGGGGCGGGGGACGAAAAACTGTTTTTT. It codes for CASSQDYGAGDEKLFF. This rearrangement joins TRBV4-1 to TRBJ1-4; TRBD1 might be the D (5 bases). Trimming left V 0 bases short and J 8 bases short, with 16 bases between. The CDR3 is 16 amino acids. In germline, CDR1 is MGHRA, CDR2 YSYEKL.

The table lists this clone with a few counts. This rearrangement joins TRBV14 to TRBJ1-3; D not resolved. This CDR3 region has 15 residues. The V end was cut by 2 bases, the J end by 3 bases, with 11 bases between. CDR1 is SGHDN and CDR2 is FVKESK in the germline V gene. The CDR3 nucleotides are TGTGCCAGCAGCCAATCTCGGACTCATGGAAACACCATATATTTT. This gives the protein CASSQSRTHGNTIYF.

V gene TRBV11-3 combines with J gene TRBJ2-3; perhaps D is TRBD1 or TRBD2 (5 bases each). CDR1 is SGHNT and CDR2 is YENEEA in the germline V gene. CDR3 length: 17 residues. V lost 6 bases to trimming and J lost 2 bases, with 21 bases between them. The CDR3 coding sequence is TGTGCCAGCAGTTTAAGAGGCGTGGGGGTTCACACAGATACGCAGTATTTT. Its protein is CASSLRGVGVHTDTQYF.

The J gene is TRBJ2-7, the V gene TRBV5-1; D may be TRBD1 (5 bases). This CDR3 is 14 amino acids long. Per germline, CDR1 SGHRS and CDR2 YFSETQ. Trimming removed 4 bases from V and 4 bases from J, with 15 bases in between. The CDR3 is CASSSDSLMYEQYF. CDR3 in DNA: TGCGCCAGCAGCAGCGACAGCCTGATGTACGAGCAGTACTTC.

This clone was found once. The rearrangement uses TRBV2 and TRBJ1-1, with no clear D. This CDR3 has 13 amino acids. Trimming shortened V by 4 bases and J by 0 bases, and 6 bases separated the two germline ends. Germline V gives CDR1 SNHLY, CDR2 FYNNEI. DNA of the CDR3: TGTGCCAGCAGTGTTGAGGTGAACACTGAAGCTTTCTTT. Translated: CASSVEVNTEAFF.

The chain has TRBV5-1 and TRBJ1-1; D not resolved. Looked up from germline, CDR1 is SGHRS and CDR2 is YFSETQ. Trimming stripped 0 bases from V and 1 base from J, with 7 bases between. The CDR3 runs 14 residues. CDR3 DNA sequence: TGCGCCAGCAGCTTGGAGGTTTCGAACACTGAAGCTTTCTTT. This gives the protein CASSLEVSNTEAFF.

CDR3 sequence (DNA): TGCAGTGCTAGTAGCGGCACTAGCACAGATACGCAGTATTTT. This codes for CSASSGTSTDTQYF. The genes are TRBV20-1 and TRBJ2-3; D might be TRBD2 (6 bases). Trimming removed 3 bases at V and 0 bases at J, with 10 bases between. The germline V gene has CDR1 DFQATT and CDR2 SNEGSKA (reference sequence). The CDR3 runs 14 residues.

This rearrangement joins TRBV19 to TRBJ1-1, with TRBD1 matching over 8 bases. With 4 bases clipped from V and 5 bases from J, the junction kept 12 bases outside the gene matches. Germline V CDR1 and CDR2: LNHDA, SQIVND (reference sequence). This CDR3 has 16 amino acids. CDR3 coding DNA: TGTGCCAGTAGTAAGGGGGGACAGGCCCTAGGGACTGAAGCTTTCTTT. As protein: CASSKGGQALGTEAFF.

V and J are TRBV6-5 and TRBJ1-2; 12 bases fit TRBD1. V was clipped by 6 bases and J by 9 bases; unmatched bases: 8. The CDR3 has 14 amino acids. In germline, CDR1 is MNHEY, CDR2 SVGAGI. CDR3 in amino acids: CASSRLGTGGSYTF. In nucleotides, the CDR3 is TGTGCCAGCAGCCGTCTCGGGACAGGGGGCAGCTACACCTTC.

The chain carries TRBV6-2 or TRBV6-3 and TRBJ1-3; D gene ambiguous. CDR3 size: 15 residues. V gave up 5 bases and J gave up 4 bases, with 15 bases separating them. CDR1 and CDR2 (germline): MNHEY, SVGEGT. CDR3 nucleotides: TGTGCCAGCAGTCAACTACAGTGGAGAGGAAACACCATATATTTT. As protein: CASSQLQWRGNTIYF.